This passage covers 25 T cell receptor beta chains from one sample sequenced in a study of T cell changes during pregnancy in multiple sclerosis (dated by TCRdb to between 2019 and 2020). Library preparation used the immunoSEQ multiplex PCR assay. TCRdb re-hosts the immuneACCESS table, in-frame sequences only. Its copies lack some clones; in the studies checked, an unresolved V gene accounts for under half of them, and the cause for the rest is not known. This sample holds some 60,000 clones; around 91% were observed only once. Under 2% of the sample rests with the top ten. Specimen: peripheral blood, collected after pregnancy. Receptors were obtained from a female donor with multiple sclerosis, enrolled in a pregnancy study.

The rearrangement joins TRBV15 to TRBJ2-3; weak D call: TRBD1 (6 bases). V was shortened by 3 bases and J by 5 bases, with 12 bases between the two germline ends. The CDR3 contains 14 residues. CDR1 and CDR2 from the germline V gene are LNHNV and YYDKDF (reference sequence). The CDR3 loop is CATSRRRGGDTQYF. In DNA form, the CDR3 reads TGTGCCACCAGCAGGCGTCGAGGGGGAGATACGCAGTATTTT.

A few counts support this clone. V is TRBV27 and J is TRBJ1-1, with 8 nucleotides matching TRBD1. Per germline, CDR1 MNHEY and CDR2 SMNVEV (reference sequence). V shed 5 bases, J shed 6 bases, and the junction held 11 bases outside the gene matches. The CDR3 sequence is 15 residues long. This chain's CDR3 is CASSQTGVRGAEAFF. CDR3 in DNA: TGTGCCAGCAGTCAGACAGGGGTTAGAGGCGCTGAAGCTTTCTTT.

This sequence joins TRBV28 and TRBJ1-5, with D tentatively TRBD1 (6 bases). Germline loops: CDR1 MDHEN, CDR2 SYDVKM. The length of the CDR3 is 15 residues. The germline V and J ends were trimmed by 8 bases and 5 bases, with 19 bases remaining between them. The CDR3, as DNA: TGTGCCAGCTTGGAAGAGGGGGGGGGCGATCAGCCCCAGCATTTT. Encoded protein: CASLEEGGGDQPQHF.

The V call is TRBV7-9, the J call TRBJ2-7; 7 bases fit TRBD2. Trimming cost V 0 bases and J 2 bases; bases outside gene matches: 7. Germline CDR1 reads SEHNR; CDR2 reads FQNEAQ (reference sequence). The CDR3 contains 16 residues. The CDR3 coding sequence is TGTGCCAGCAGCTTAGCAAGGGGAGGGCGCACCTACGAGCAGTACTTC. It codes for CASSLARGGRTYEQYF.

The rearrangement uses TRBV6-1 and TRBJ2-1, with TRBD2 identical over 7 bases. V gave up 6 bases and J gave up 9 bases; unmatched junction bases: 11. Per the germline V gene, CDR1 is MNHNS and CDR2 is SASEGT. CDR3 length equals 14 residues. The CDR3: CASRGGRGYGEQFF. The CDR3 DNA sequence: TGTGCCAGCAGGGGAGGGCGGGGTTATGGTGAGCAGTTCTTC.

V and J are TRBV5-4 and TRBJ2-5, with D tentatively TRBD1 (5 bases). CDR1 and CDR2 from the germline V gene are SGHNT and YYREEE (reference sequence). V dropped 7 bases and J dropped 5 bases, with 24 bases sitting between them. The CDR3 covers 16 residues. The CDR3 coding sequence is TGTGCCAGCCACTGGGGCCAGGGAATAACTGCGGAGACCCAGTACTTC. Translation: CASHWGQGITAETQYF.

The V and J genes are TRBV10-3 and TRBJ2-5; 8 bases line up with TRBD2. CDR3 size: 14 residues. Trimming took 3 bases from V and 2 from J; bases not matched to a gene: 2. Germline CDR1 is ENHRY and CDR2 is SYGVKD. CDR3: CAISETGGQETQYF. Here the CDR3 DNA reads TGTGCCATCAGTGAAACGGGGGGGCAAGAGACCCAGTACTTC.

The V and J genes are TRBV9 and TRBJ2-1; perhaps TRBD2 as D (5 bases). The germline V gene encodes CDR1 SGDLS and CDR2 YYNGEE. Trimming took off 2 bases at V and 5 bases at J, with 14 bases between the two ends. The CDR3 consists of 15 residues. CDR3 in amino acids: CASSVGDSLNNEQFF. The CDR3 nucleotides read TGTGCCAGCAGCGTGGGAGACTCGCTCAACAATGAGCAGTTCTTC.

The chain is built from TRBV4-1 and TRBJ1-5, with TRBD1 as a possible D gene (6 bases). The CDR3 sequence is 17 residues long. V was cut by 3 bases and J by 6 bases, with 21 bases left in between. Germline V gene lookup returns CDR1 MGHRA and CDR2 YSYEKL. Written as DNA, the CDR3 is TGCGCCAGCAGCCATTCCACCCGGGGGGGCGCGAGTCAGCCCCAGCATTTT. It codes for CASSHSTRGGASQPQHF.

The rearrangement uses TRBV5-1 and TRBJ2-2; 10 bases are a match to TRBD2. The V segment lost 4 bases and the J segment 2 bases; nucleotides outside the gene matches: 5. The CDR3 is 16 amino acids. Per the germline V gene, CDR1 is SGHRS and CDR2 is YFSETQ. The CDR3 coding sequence is TGCGCCAGCAGCCAAAAGCGGGGGGGAAACACCGGGGAGCTGTTTTTT. Its translation is CASSQKRGGNTGELFF.

This sequence joins TRBV9 and TRBJ2-1; D is perhaps TRBD1 (7 bases). V lost 4 bases to trimming and J lost 2 bases, with 16 bases between them. Germline values: CDR1 SGDLS, CDR2 YYNGEE. This CDR3 is built from 16 residues. In nucleotides, the CDR3 is TGTGCCAGCAGCCCAGGGGGGTTTAGTGCCTACAATGAGCAGTTCTTC. Translated, it gives CASSPGGFSAYNEQFF.

This chain links TRBV4-1 with TRBJ1-4, with D possibly matching TRBD1 (5 bases). Germline V gene sequence: CDR1 MGHRA, CDR2 YSYEKL. The CDR3 consists of 15 residues. The V and J ends lost 0 bases and 3 bases respectively, with 8 bases between them. CDR3 DNA: TGCGCCAGCAGCCAAGAGGGGGGGGCTAATGAAAAACTGTTTTTT. It encodes CASSQEGGANEKLFF.

The chain employs TRBV29-1 and TRBJ2-1; 7 nucleotides agree with TRBD2. Trimming at V came to 3 bases and at J to 8 bases, leaving 7 bases not matched to a gene. The CDR3 loop spans 13 amino acids. The germline gives CDR1 SQVTM, CDR2 ANQGSEA. The CDR3 protein is CSVDGLGGDEQFF. For the CDR3, the DNA is TGCAGCGTTGATGGGTTGGGGGGGGATGAGCAGTTCTTC.

The chain carries TRBV7-6 and TRBJ2-1; D gene unclear. There are 14 residues in the CDR3. Between the trimmed V and J ends, which lost 5 bases and 3 bases, there was a span of 11 bases. Germline assignment: CDR1 SGHVS and CDR2 FNYEAQ. CDR3 sequence reads: CASSPLPGYNEQFF. The DNA for the CDR3 is TGTGCCAGCAGCCCTCTTCCGGGCTACAATGAGCAGTTCTTC. Supplemented by reference TRBV7-6 and TRBJ2-1, the full variable domain reads GAGVSQSPRYKVTKRGQDVALRCDPISGHVSLYWYRQALGQGPEFLTYFNYEAQQDKSGLPNDRFSAERPEGSISTLTIQRTEQRDSAMYRCASSPLPGYNEQFFGPGTRLTVL.

The chain combines TRBV7-2 with TRBJ1-2; the D gene is possibly TRBD1 (6 bases). V was cut by 6 bases and J by 4 bases, with 15 bases left in between. The germline V gene has CDR1 SGHTA and CDR2 FQGNSA. CDR3 length: 14 amino acids. CDR3 residues: CASREGGKSYGYTF. CDR3 nucleotide sequence: TGTGCCAGCAGGGAGGGGGGGAAGAGCTATGGCTACACCTTC.

The V and J genes are TRBV7-2 and TRBJ1-3, with 7 positions matching TRBD1. The CDR3 contains 15 residues. Germline V gene data show CDR1 as SGHTA and CDR2 as FQGNSA. V shed 5 bases, J shed 6 bases, and the junction held 10 bases outside the gene matches. The DNA of the CDR3 is TGTGCCAGCAGCCCCCAGACAGGGACCGAAAACACCATATATTTT. This gives the protein CASSPQTGTENTIYF.

The chain joins TRBV27 to TRBJ2-5; 7 bases are shared with TRBD1. Germline CDR1 reads MNHEY; CDR2 reads SMNVEV (reference sequence). This CDR3 comprises 14 residues. The V gene end was trimmed by 4 bases and the J gene end by 2 bases; junction bases not matched to a gene: 4. CDR3 region: CASSYRDRQETQYF. Here the CDR3 DNA reads TGTGCCAGCAGTTACCGGGACAGACAAGAGACCCAGTACTTC.

In its sample, this clone was seen once. The rearrangement uses TRBV5-6 and TRBJ1-1; D possibly corresponds to TRBD1 (5 bases). The CDR3 covers 15 residues. Germline CDR1 reads SGHDT; CDR2 reads YYEEEE. Trimming stripped 1 base from V and 0 bases from J, with 10 bases between. CDR3 sequence: CASSLSQGMNTEAFF. In nucleotides, the CDR3 is TGTGCCAGCAGCTTGAGTCAGGGTATGAACACTGAAGCTTTCTTT. The whole variable domain, filled in from reference TRBV5-6 and TRBJ1-1, reads DAGVTQSPTHLIKTRGQQVTLRCSPKSGHDTVSWYQQALGQGPQFIFQYYEEEERQRGNFPDRFSGHQFPNYSSELNVNALLLGDSALYLCASSLSQGMNTEAFFGQGTRLTVV.

V is TRBV6-4 and J is TRBJ2-4; D is possibly TRBD1 (6 bases). The CDR3 is 13 residues long. Deletions cut 3 bases from V and 6 bases from J, with 9 bases between. Germline V lookup: CDR1 MRHNA, CDR2 SNTAGT. The CDR3 DNA reads as TGTGCCAGCAGTGAAGAGACAGGAAACATTCAGTACTTC. It specifies CASSEETGNIQYF.

This clone showed up just once. The chain has TRBV21-1 and TRBJ2-2; the table names TRBD1, a call not compared with the DNA. TRBV21-1 is a recognized pseudogene. The CDR3 length is 17 residues. CDR3 residues: CASSKWIHTGVVGELFF. CDR3 nucleotides: TGTGCCAGCAGCAAATGGATCCATACAGGGGTAGTCGGGGAGCTGTTTTTT.

The chain couples TRBV5-4 to TRBJ1-1; D unresolved. Germline values: CDR1 SGHNT, CDR2 YYREEE (reference sequence). V was clipped by 3 bases and J by 0 bases, with 6 bases between them. The CDR3 runs 13 residues. In DNA form, the CDR3 reads TGTGCCAGCAGCTACGACATGAACACTGAAGCTTTCTTT. It translates to CASSYDMNTEAFF.

The V call is TRBV9, the J call TRBJ1-1, with D unclear. The V end lost 4 bases, the J end lost 1 base, and 11 bases lay between the germline ends. Germline CDR1 SGDLS, CDR2 YYNGEE. This CDR3 is built from 14 residues. CDR3 in amino acids: CASSPYAGNTEAFF. For the CDR3, the DNA is TGTGCCAGCAGCCCCTATGCAGGGAACACTGAAGCTTTCTTT.

The rearrangement joins TRBV5-1 to TRBJ1-2; 8 bases match TRBD1. The germline V gene has CDR1 SGHRS and CDR2 YFSETQ. With 5 bases clipped from V and 8 bases from J, the junction kept 5 bases outside the gene matches. There are 12 residues in the CDR3. CDR3 DNA sequence: TGCGCCAGCAGGACAGGGGTTGGGGGCTACACCTTC. Amino acids: CASRTGVGGYTF.

The chain recombines TRBV7-2 with TRBJ2-3; perhaps TRBD2 as D (6 bases). V was shortened by 4 bases and J by 3 bases, with 14 bases between the two germline ends. Per the germline V gene, CDR1 is SGHTA and CDR2 is FQGNSA. This CDR3 contains 15 residues. The CDR3 is CASSSWLAGTDTQYF. The CDR3 nucleotides are TGTGCCAGCAGCTCATGGCTGGCGGGGACAGATACGCAGTATTTT.

The chain employs TRBV9 and TRBJ2-3; D is unresolved. The germline CDR1 and CDR2 sequences are SGDLS and YYNGEE. The CDR3 spans 13 residues. V lost 3 bases and J lost 2, with 7 bases in between. The CDR3, as DNA: TGTGCCAGCAGCGGGCCAAACACAGATACGCAGTATTTT. Translating gives CASSGPNTDTQYF.